Listed below are T cell receptor beta chains from one sample, sequenced in a study of blood T cell repertoires in COVID-19. Sequenced by immunoSEQ multiplex PCR; TCRdb stores in-frame clones only, minus some. Found here are about 180,000 clones, around 90% of them singletons; the top ten hold 1.6%. The sample was peripheral blood. Receptors originate from a woman in her 50s with acute or convalescent COVID-19. Each CDR3 is given without its conserved first and last residue.

TRBJ2-5,TRBV4-1,ASSPLQVFSGVAQY
TRBJ2-2,TRBV27,ASSLGRYTGELF
TRBJ1-2,TRBV7-6,ASSSSFGGANFYGYT
TRBJ1-1,TRBV11-3,ASSTFTGGTANTEAF
TRBJ2-3,TRBV21-1,ASRQGPDTQY
TRBJ1-1,TRBV30,AWSEQGLEAF
TRBJ2-5,TRBV7-9,AAVAPTVQETQY
TRBJ1-1,TRBV18,ASSPLRTGGFVEAF
TRBJ2-7,TRBV4-3,ASSQDPTGLAYEQY
TRBJ1-2,TRBV18,ASSSPEKGGYT
TRBJ2-7,TRBV5-6,ASRRVYEQY
TRBJ1-4,TRBV7-9,ASSVTGVPEKLF
TRBJ1-2,TRBV12-3/TRBV12-4,ASSLEGAGYT
TRBJ1-2,TRBV12-3/TRBV12-4,ASSLAGLGYT
TRBJ1-2,TRBV6-1,ASSEAPGGYT
TRBJ2-6,TRBV19,ASSLRQRSGANVLT